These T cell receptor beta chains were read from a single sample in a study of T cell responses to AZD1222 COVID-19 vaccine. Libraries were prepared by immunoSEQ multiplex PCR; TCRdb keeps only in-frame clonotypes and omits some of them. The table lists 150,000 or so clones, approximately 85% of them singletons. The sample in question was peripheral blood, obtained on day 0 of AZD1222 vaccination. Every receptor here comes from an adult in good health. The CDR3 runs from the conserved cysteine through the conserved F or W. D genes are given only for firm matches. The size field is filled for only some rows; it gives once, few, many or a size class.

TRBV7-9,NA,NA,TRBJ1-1,TGTGCCAGCAGCGGACCGGCGGATTTCAGGGGCACTGAAGCTTTCTTT,CASSGPADFRGTEAFF
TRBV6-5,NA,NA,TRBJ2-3,TGTGCCAGCAGTTACCGCGCGGCCGGTGCGCAGTATTTT,CASSYRAAGAQYF
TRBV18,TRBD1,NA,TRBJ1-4,TGTGCCAGCTCACCTAGTACAGGGGCGCGGGAAAAACTGTTTTTT,CASSPSTGAREKLFF
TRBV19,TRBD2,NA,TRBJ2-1,TGTGCCAGTAGTATCAACCCGACAGGGGGGTGGACTAGCGGGAGGGCCATTGAGCAGTTCTTC,CASSINPTGGWTSGRAIEQFF
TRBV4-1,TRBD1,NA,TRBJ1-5,TGCGCCAGCAGCCAGCCAGGGGGAAATCAGCCCCAGCATTTT,CASSQPGGNQPQHF
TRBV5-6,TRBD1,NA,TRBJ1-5,TGTGCCAGCAGCTCACTTACCGGGACAGATGGACAGCCCCAGCATTTT,CASSSLTGTDGQPQHF
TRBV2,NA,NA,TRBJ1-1,TGTGCCAGCAGTGAAGGGGGCCTTAATTGGAACACTGAAGCTTTCTTT,CASSEGGLNWNTEAFF
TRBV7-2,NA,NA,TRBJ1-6,TGTGCCAGCAGCTACGGGGATGCTAATTCACCCCTCCACTTT,CASSYGDANSPLHF
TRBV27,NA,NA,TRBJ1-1,TGTGCCAGCAGTTGGGGGGGATTAAACACTGAAGCTTTCTTT,CASSWGGLNTEAFF
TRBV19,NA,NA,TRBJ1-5,TGTGCCAGTCGACAATCGCCTACTTATCAGCCCCAGCATTTT,CASRQSPTYQPQHF
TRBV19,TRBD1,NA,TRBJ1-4,TGTGCCAGTAGTCCCACAGGGGGTGTCGGTGAAAAACTGTTTTTT,CASSPTGGVGEKLFF
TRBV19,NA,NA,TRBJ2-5,TGTGCCAGTAGGGGATCCGGGTTCGGAGAGACCCAGTACTTC,CASRGSGFGETQYF
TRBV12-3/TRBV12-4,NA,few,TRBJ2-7,TGTGCCAGCAGTTTCGGTAGCGAGCAGTACTTC,CASSFGSEQYF
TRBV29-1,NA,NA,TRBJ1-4,TGCAGCGTTCAGGGGATTAGGGAAAAACTGTTTTTT,CSVQGIREKLFF
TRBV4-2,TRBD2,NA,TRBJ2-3,TGTGCCAGCAGCCCGGATGGGACTAGCGGGGCGAGCACAGATACGCAGTATTTT,CASSPDGTSGASTDTQYF
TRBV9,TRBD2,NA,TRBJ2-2,TGTGCCAGCAGCCCCCGGACTAGCGGAAACACCGGGGAGCTGTTTTTT,CASSPRTSGNTGELFF
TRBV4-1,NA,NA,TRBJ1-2,TGCGCCAGCAGCCAAGCCTCGACCTCCCCCAATGGCTACACCTTC,CASSQASTSPNGYTF
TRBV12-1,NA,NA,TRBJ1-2,TGTGCCACCCCGGGACACCGGGAGTGCAACTATGGCTACACCTTC,CATPGHRECNYGYTF
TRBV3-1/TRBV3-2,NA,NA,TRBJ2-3,TGTGCCAGCAGCCAAGGGACGAGCACAGATACGCAGTATTTT,CASSQGTSTDTQYF
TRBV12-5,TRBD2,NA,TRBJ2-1,TGTGCTAGTGGTTTCGGGGGGTCCCACAATGAGCAGTTCTTC,CASGFGGSHNEQFF
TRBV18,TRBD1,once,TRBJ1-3,TGTGCCAGCTCCCCTGGACAGGCAAACTCTGGAAACACCATATATTTT,CASSPGQANSGNTIYF
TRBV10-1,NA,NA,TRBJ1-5,TGCGCCAGCAGCAGGGACCCTATTGGGCCCCAGCATTTT,CASSRDPIGPQHF
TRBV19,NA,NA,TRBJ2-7,TGTGCCAGTAGTATAGAGGGGGGCTACGAGCAGTACTTC,CASSIEGGYEQYF
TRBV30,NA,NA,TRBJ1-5,TGTGCCTGGAGTCTTCTCGATCAGCCCCAGCATTTT,CAWSLLDQPQHF
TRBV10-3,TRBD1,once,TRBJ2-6,TGTGCCATCAGTGAGTCAGAGGGGGCAACTGGGGCCAACGTCCTGACTTTC,CAISESEGATGANVLTF
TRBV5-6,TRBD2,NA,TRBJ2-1,TGTGCCAGCAGCTTAACTAGCGGGGGAAATGATGAGCAGTTCTTC,CASSLTSGGNDEQFF
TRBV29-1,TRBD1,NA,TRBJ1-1,TGCAGCGTTGCTCGGGGACAGGGCCTTGAAGCTTTCTTT,CSVARGQGLEAFF
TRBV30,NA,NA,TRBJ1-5,TGTGCCTGGAGTAAGTCAGATAATCAGCCCCAGCATTTT,CAWSKSDNQPQHF
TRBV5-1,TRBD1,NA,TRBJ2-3,TGCGCCAGCAGCGGGACAGGGACAGATACGCAGTATTTT,CASSGTGTDTQYF
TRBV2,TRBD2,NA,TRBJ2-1,TGTGCCAGCAGTGAATGGGGGTGGCGGGAGGGCCAGGGCGTAGACAATGAGCAGTTCTTC,CASSEWGWREGQGVDNEQFF
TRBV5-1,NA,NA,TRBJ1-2,TGCGCCAGCAGCTTGGAGCCCACCGTCTATGGCTACACCTTC,CASSLEPTVYGYTF
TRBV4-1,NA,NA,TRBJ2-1,TGCGCCAGCAGCCACGACGGGTATGTAGCACACTACAATGAGCAGTTCTTC,CASSHDGYVAHYNEQFF
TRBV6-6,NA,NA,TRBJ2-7,TGTGCCAGCAGTTACTTGAGGGTTGAAAACGAGCAGTACTTC,CASSYLRVENEQYF
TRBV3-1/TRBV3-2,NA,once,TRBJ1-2,TGTGCCAGCAGCCAGACAGATAACTATGGCTACACCTTC,CASSQTDNYGYTF
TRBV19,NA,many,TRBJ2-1,TGTGCCAGTAGTATCCAGGGGAGCTCCTACAATGAGCAGTTCTTC,CASSIQGSSYNEQFF
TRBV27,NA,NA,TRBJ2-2,TGTGCCAGCAGTTCCCTGGGGAACACCGGGGAGCTGTTTTTT,CASSSLGNTGELFF
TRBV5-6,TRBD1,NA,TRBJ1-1,TGTGCCAGCAGCTTGGGGGACAGGGTGAACACTGAAGCTTTCTTT,CASSLGDRVNTEAFF
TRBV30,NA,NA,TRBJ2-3,TGTGCCTGGCGGGGAGGGGGAGGGAGCACAGATACGCAGTATTTT,CAWRGGGGSTDTQYF
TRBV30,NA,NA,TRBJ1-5,TGTGCCTGGAGTGTACTCGGGGGTAGTCAGCCCCAGCATTTT,CAWSVLGGSQPQHF
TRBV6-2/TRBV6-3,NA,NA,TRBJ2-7,TGTGCCAGCAGTTACATGTTCTTAGCCTACGAGCAGTACTTC,CASSYMFLAYEQYF
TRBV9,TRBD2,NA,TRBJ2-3,TGTGCCAGCAGCGTAGCGCGGGGGGCCGGCACAGATACGCAGTATTTT,CASSVARGAGTDTQYF
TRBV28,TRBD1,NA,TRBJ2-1,TGTGCCAGCAGTCGACAGGGAATCGACAATGAGCAGTTCTTC,CASSRQGIDNEQFF
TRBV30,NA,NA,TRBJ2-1,TGTGCCTGGAGTGTATTTGTCTCCTCGAGCTCCTACAATGAGCAGTTCTTC,CAWSVFVSSSSYNEQFF
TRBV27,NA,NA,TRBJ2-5,TGTGCCAGCAGTTTCAGGGGAAGCGCGGAGACCCAGTACTTC,CASSFRGSAETQYF
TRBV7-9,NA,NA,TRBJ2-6,TGTGCCAGCAGCTTTATCGACGGGGTGACTGGGGCCAACGTCCTGACTTTC,CASSFIDGVTGANVLTF
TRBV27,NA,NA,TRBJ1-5,TGTGCCAGCCGGCGGACTGCGAATCAGCCCCAGCATTTT,CASRRTANQPQHF
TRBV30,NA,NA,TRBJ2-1,TGTGCCTGGAGTGTATCGGCCGTTGGCAATGAGCAGTTCTTC,CAWSVSAVGNEQFF
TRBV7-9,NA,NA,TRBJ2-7,TGTGCCAGCAGTCTCCTGGTTGGCGAGCAGTACTTC,CASSLLVGEQYF
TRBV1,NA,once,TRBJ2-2,TGCACCAGCAGCCAAGATCGACGGACCTATGACGGGGAGCTGTTTTTT,CTSSQDRRTYDGELFF
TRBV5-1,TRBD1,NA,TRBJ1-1,TGCGCCAGCAGCCCCGGGACAGGGGGCTGGGCTGAAGCTTTCTTT,CASSPGTGGWAEAFF
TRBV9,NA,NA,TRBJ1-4,TGTGCCAGCAGCGTAGGTGCAGCGGTAGGTGAAAAACTGTTTTTT,CASSVGAAVGEKLFF